The clone carrying this TCR beta chain is categorized as medium-sized (0.01 to 0.1%). This specimen belongs to a study of prognosis after radiotherapy for stage I lung cancer. The CDR3 spans 15 residues. Losses at the gene ends were 4 bases for V and 7 bases for J; bases not matched to a gene: 6. From germline, CDR1 is SGHNT and CDR2 YENEEA. The TCR beta CDR3 region was amplified from genomic DNA, with two rounds of multiplex PCR being used for the amplification. During first-round PCR, primers specific to each TRBV and TRBJ gene were used. Each CDR3 protein gets one entry after TCRdb re-called the multiplex PCR reads with MiXCR. The table has 12,000 or so distinct CDR3 sequences, around a third seen once; the top ten hold under 70%.

The sequence was obtained from a donor over 45 with non-small cell lung cancer. Sequenced material: PBMCs, taken before or after stereotactic body radiation therapy (not recorded which). The chain uses TRBV11-3 and TRBJ2-1, with TRBD1 identical over 11 bases. CDR3 DNA: TGTGCCAGCAGCTCCGGGACAGGGGGGGGTAATGAGCAGTTCTTC. Translated, it gives CASSSGTGGGNEQFF.